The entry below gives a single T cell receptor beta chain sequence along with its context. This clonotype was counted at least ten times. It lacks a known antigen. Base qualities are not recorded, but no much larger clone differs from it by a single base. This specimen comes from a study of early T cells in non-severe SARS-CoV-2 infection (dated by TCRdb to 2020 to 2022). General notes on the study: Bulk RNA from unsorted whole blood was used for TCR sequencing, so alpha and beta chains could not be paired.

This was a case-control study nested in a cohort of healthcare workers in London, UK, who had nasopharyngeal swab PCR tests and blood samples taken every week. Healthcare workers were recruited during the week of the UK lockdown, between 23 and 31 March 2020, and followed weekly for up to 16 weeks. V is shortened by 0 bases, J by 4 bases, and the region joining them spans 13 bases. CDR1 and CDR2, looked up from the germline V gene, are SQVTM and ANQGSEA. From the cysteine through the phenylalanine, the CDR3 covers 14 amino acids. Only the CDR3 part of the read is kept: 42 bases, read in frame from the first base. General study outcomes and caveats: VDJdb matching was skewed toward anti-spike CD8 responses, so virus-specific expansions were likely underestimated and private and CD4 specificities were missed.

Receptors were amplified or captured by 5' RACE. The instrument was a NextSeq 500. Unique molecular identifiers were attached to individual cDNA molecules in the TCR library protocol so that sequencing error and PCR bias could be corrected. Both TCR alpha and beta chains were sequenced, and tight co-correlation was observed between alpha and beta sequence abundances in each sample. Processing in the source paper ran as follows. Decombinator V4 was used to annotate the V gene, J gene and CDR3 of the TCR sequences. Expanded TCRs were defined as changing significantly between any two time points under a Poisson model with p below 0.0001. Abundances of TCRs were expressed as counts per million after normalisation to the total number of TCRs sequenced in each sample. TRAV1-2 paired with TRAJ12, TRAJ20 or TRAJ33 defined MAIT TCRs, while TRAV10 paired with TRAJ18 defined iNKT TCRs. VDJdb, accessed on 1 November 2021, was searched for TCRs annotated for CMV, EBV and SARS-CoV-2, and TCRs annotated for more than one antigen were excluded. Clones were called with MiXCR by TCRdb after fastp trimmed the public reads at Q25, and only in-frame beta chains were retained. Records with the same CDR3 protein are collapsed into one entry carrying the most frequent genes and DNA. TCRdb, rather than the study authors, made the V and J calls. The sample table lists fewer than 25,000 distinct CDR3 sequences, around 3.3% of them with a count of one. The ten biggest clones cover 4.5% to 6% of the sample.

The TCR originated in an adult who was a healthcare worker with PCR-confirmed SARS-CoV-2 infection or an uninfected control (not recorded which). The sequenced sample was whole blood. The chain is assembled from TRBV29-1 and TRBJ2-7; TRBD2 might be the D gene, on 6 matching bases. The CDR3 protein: CSVEEPAGTYEQYF. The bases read TGCAGCGTTGAAGAGCCGGCGGGGACTTACGAGCAGTACTTC.